Listed below are T cell receptor beta chains from one sample, sequenced in a study of T cells in Graves' hyperthyroidism and ophthalmopathy. TCRdb independently ran MiXCR on the multiplex PCR reads; one entry per CDR3 protein. The top ten hold approximately 7.9% of the sample, which has around 300,000 distinct CDR3 sequences, 12% to 15% seen once. Source material: blood. These receptors all stem from a middle-aged woman with Graves' hyperthyroidism. The CDR3 runs from the conserved cysteine through the conserved F or W. A D gene is named only where the DNA matches it firmly. The size field is filled for only some rows; it gives once, few, many or a size class.

clone_size	cdr3_length	v_call	j_call	d_call	cdr3_aa	cdr3_nt
many	15	TRBV29-1	TRBJ1-2	TRBD1	CSVGGGQVAPYGYTF	TGCAGCGTTGGCGGTGGACAGGTAGCACCTTATGGCTACACCTTC
many	16	TRBV6-5	TRBJ2-2	.	CASSYSGGGNTGELFF	TGTGCCAGCAGTTACTCGGGAGGCGGCAACACCGGGGAGCTGTTTTTT
.	13	TRBV7-9	TRBJ1-3	.	CASKTASGNTIYF	TGTGCCAGCAAAACAGCCTCTGGAAACACCATATATTTT
.	12	TRBV15	TRBJ2-4	.	CATSRVGSIQYF	TGTGCCACCAGCAGAGTGGGGAGCATTCAGTACTTC
many	12	TRBV19	TRBJ2-5	.	CASSIDRKAQYF	TGTGCCAGTAGTATAGATCGGAAGGCCCAGTACTTC
many	15	TRBV11-2	TRBJ2-2	TRBD2	CASSFSGSITGELFF	TGTGCCAGCAGCTTTAGCGGGAGTATAACCGGGGAGCTGTTTTTT
.	14	TRBV6-2/TRBV6-3	TRBJ2-1	.	CASSPGTLYNEQFF	TGTGCCAGCAGCCCCGGGACACTATACAATGAGCAGTTCTTC
many	14	TRBV2	TRBJ1-3	.	CASRAEVSGNTIYF	TGTGCCAGCAGGGCTGAAGTCTCTGGAAACACCATATATTTT
many	16	TRBV7-8	TRBJ2-2	.	CASSSILARNTGELFF	TGTGCCAGCAGCTCCATTCTAGCGAGGAACACCGGGGAGCTGTTTTTT
many	12	TRBV12-3/TRBV12-4	TRBJ1-2	TRBD1	CASSRTGGGYTF	TGTGCCAGCAGTCGGACAGGGGGTGGCTACACCTTC
many	13	TRBV18	TRBJ2-5	.	CASSPDFQETQYF	TGTGCCAGCTCACCAGACTTCCAAGAGACCCAGTACTTC
many	12	TRBV6-2/TRBV6-3	TRBJ1-5	.	CASREIDQPQHF	TGTGCCAGCAGGGAGATAGATCAGCCCCAGCATTTT
many	14	TRBV11-2	TRBJ2-5	.	CASRWQGLVETQYF	TGTGCCAGCCGTTGGCAGGGTTTGGTGGAGACCCAGTACTTC
many	15	TRBV28	TRBJ2-5	TRBD2	CASSWGTSGEETQYF	TGTGCCAGCAGTTGGGGGACTAGCGGGGAAGAGACCCAGTACTTC
many	13	TRBV27	TRBJ1-2	.	CASSFRVDYGYTF	TGTGCCAGCAGTTTTAGGGTTGACTATGGCTACACCTTC
many	14	TRBV20-1	TRBJ2-7	.	CSARDVQGGYEQYF	TGCAGTGCTAGAGATGTACAGGGAGGGTACGAGCAGTACTTC
many	15	TRBV12-3/TRBV12-4	TRBJ2-1	.	CASSIAVSSYNEQFF	TGTGCCAGCAGCATAGCGGTGAGCTCCTACAATGAGCAGTTCTTC
many	11	TRBV11-3	TRBJ2-5	.	CASKGSETQYF	TGTGCCAGTAAGGGAAGCGAGACCCAGTACTTC
many	17	TRBV25-1	TRBJ1-5	.	CASSEYKGPYSNQPQHF	TGTGCCAGCAGTGAATATAAGGGGCCGTATAGCAATCAGCCCCAGCATTTT
many	15	TRBV6-2/TRBV6-3	TRBJ2-6	.	CASSPRGSGANVLTF	TGTGCCAGCAGCCCTAGGGGCTCTGGGGCCAACGTCCTGACTTTC
few	14	TRBV27	TRBJ1-5	TRBD1	CASSWRTGAQPQHF	TGTGCCAGCAGTTGGCGGACAGGGGCTCAGCCCCAGCATTTT
many	13	TRBV29-1	TRBJ1-1	.	CSVVKGGNTEAFF	TGCAGCGTTGTGAAGGGCGGGAACACTGAAGCTTTCTTT
many	14	TRBV27	TRBJ2-7	.	CASSLRTQLYEQYF	TGTGCCAGCAGTTTACGGACCCAACTCTACGAGCAGTACTTC
.	15	TRBV7-3	TRBJ2-4	.	CASSLLGGRKNIQYF	TGTGCCAGCAGCCTACTCGGGGGGCGTAAAAACATTCAGTACTTC
many	15	TRBV7-3	TRBJ1-4	.	CASSLMGGPGEKLFF	TGTGCCAGCAGCTTAATGGGGGGACCCGGTGAAAAACTGTTTTTT
many	10	TRBV6-1	TRBJ2-1	.	CASSEIWQFF	TGTGCCAGCAGTGAGATATGGCAGTTCTTC
.	15	TRBV19	TRBJ1-3	.	CASSRGSLSGNTIYF	TGTGCCAGTAGTAGGGGCAGTCTCTCTGGAAACACCATATATTTT
many	16	TRBV11-1	TRBJ2-1	.	CASSPQSGLLRNEQFF	TGTGCCAGCAGCCCCCAATCAGGGTTACTACGCAATGAGCAGTTCTTC
many	17	TRBV6-5	TRBJ2-7	TRBD2	CASSYSLAGPPTYEQYF	TGTGCCAGCAGTTACTCCCTAGCGGGCCCACCCACCTACGAGCAGTACTTC
many	14	TRBV28	TRBJ2-7	.	CASSLGEFSYEQYF	TGTGCCAGCAGTTTGGGAGAATTTTCCTACGAGCAGTACTTC
many	13	TRBV18	TRBJ2-7	.	CASSPRQVYEQYF	TGTGCCAGCTCACCACGGCAGGTTTACGAGCAGTACTTC
many	12	TRBV6-1	TRBJ1-1	.	CASSKTNTEAFF	TGTGCCAGCAGTAAGACGAACACTGAAGCTTTCTTT
many	16	TRBV7-2	TRBJ2-1	.	CASSFGFVGGYGEQFF	TGTGCCAGCAGCTTCGGTTTCGTTGGGGGATATGGTGAGCAGTTCTTC
many	21	TRBV12-5	TRBJ2-1	TRBD2	CASGLVPLGGSGINNYNEQFF	TGTGCTAGTGGTTTGGTACCCCTAGGGGGTAGCGGGATAAACAACTACAATGAGCAGTTCTTC
many	14	TRBV20-1	TRBJ2-5	.	CSARSASKQETQYF	TGCAGTGCTAGGAGCGCGTCTAAACAAGAGACCCAGTACTTC
many	13	TRBV28	TRBJ1-2	TRBD1	CASRLDRDYGYTF	TGTGCCAGCAGACTCGACAGGGACTATGGCTACACCTTC
many	13	TRBV12-3/TRBV12-4	TRBJ1-2	TRBD1	CASSQTGSYGYTF	TGTGCCAGCAGCCAGACAGGGTCCTATGGCTACACCTTC
many	13	TRBV18	TRBJ2-7	TRBD1	CASSPGTGSEQYF	TGTGCCAGCTCACCAGGGACAGGCTCCGAGCAGTACTTC
many	20	TRBV20-1	TRBJ2-7	TRBD2	CSARDWGSSGSALKGYEQYF	TGCAGTGCTAGAGATTGGGGGAGTAGCGGGAGTGCTTTGAAAGGCTACGAGCAGTACTTC
few	15	TRBV6-1	TRBJ2-7	.	CASRVIESQSYEQYF	TGTGCCAGCAGGGTGATAGAATCTCAGTCCTACGAGCAGTACTTC
medium-sized	15	TRBV10-2	TRBJ2-1	.	CASSRGASSYNEQFF	TGCGCCAGCAGTCGGGGGGCAAGCTCCTACAATGAGCAGTTCTTC
many	13	TRBV6-1	TRBJ1-1	TRBD1	CASSGQANTEAFF	TGTGCCAGCTCGGGACAGGCGAACACTGAAGCTTTCTTT
few	15	TRBV6-5	TRBJ1-2	.	CASSYTIKDGLKAPF	TGTGCCAGCAGTTACACGATTAAGGATGGACTTAAGGCCCCCTTC
few	15	TRBV2	TRBJ1-6	.	CASSETPGFNSPLHF	TGTGCCAGCAGTGAGACTCCGGGATTCAATTCACCCCTCCACTTT
few	14	TRBV19	TRBJ1-2	.	CASSSLITNYGYTF	TGTGCCAGTAGTTCCCTCATCACGAACTATGGCTACACCTTC
.	15	TRBV6-1	TRBJ2-1	TRBD2	CASKSPASGSYEQFF	TGTGCCAGCAAATCGCCGGCTAGCGGGAGTTATGAGCAGTTCTTC
many	11	TRBV29-1	TRBJ2-3	.	CSVAGTDTQYF	TGCAGCGTTGCAGGCACAGATACGCAGTATTTT
few	16	TRBV19	TRBJ1-6	.	CASRPVLAGINSPLHF	TGTGCCAGTAGGCCGGTCCTGGCAGGGATAAATTCACCCCTCCACTTT
.	15	TRBV6-2/TRBV6-3	TRBJ2-3	TRBD2	CASSLGREGQDTQYF	TGTGCCAGCAGCCTTGGGCGGGAGGGACAAGATACGCAGTATTTT
many	13	TRBV24-1	TRBJ1-2	.	CATSDFGDYGYTF	TGTGCCACCAGTGATTTCGGCGACTATGGCTACACCTTC
.	14	TRBV20-1	TRBJ2-1	TRBD2	CSASAGTIEYEQFF	TGCAGTGCTTCCGCCGGGACTATAGAATATGAGCAGTTCTTC
many	14	TRBV7-2	TRBJ2-7	.	CASSLVAGIYEQYF	TGTGCCAGCAGCTTAGTTGCGGGAATCTACGAGCAGTACTTC
many	15	TRBV27	TRBJ1-1	.	CASSLIPGMNTEAFF	TGTGCCAGCAGTTTAATCCCAGGAATGAACACTGAAGCTTTCTTT
.	19	TRBV7-9	TRBJ2-7	TRBD2	CASSPPGGRPRESPYEQYF	TGTGCCAGCAGCCCCCCGGGAGGGCGGCCACGAGAGTCTCCCTACGAGCAGTACTTC
many	14	TRBV6-1	TRBJ2-5	.	CASSLQGKQETQYF	TGTGCCAGCAGTCTTCAGGGGAAACAAGAGACCCAGTACTTC
many	13	TRBV27	TRBJ2-5	TRBD2	CASSFGGEETQYF	TGTGCCAGCAGTTTTGGGGGGGAAGAGACCCAGTACTTC
many	15	TRBV27	TRBJ2-7	TRBD1	CASSLSTGVLYEQYF	TGTGCCAGCAGTTTGTCGACAGGGGTCCTCTACGAGCAGTACTTC
.	15	TRBV11-2	TRBJ2-1	TRBD2	CASSSVAGGTNEQFF	TGTGCCAGCAGCTCCGTAGCGGGAGGGACGAATGAGCAGTTCTTC
many	15	TRBV15	TRBJ2-1	.	CATSRDAGSWAEQFF	TGTGCCACCAGCAGAGACGCGGGATCGTGGGCTGAGCAGTTCTTC
.	14	TRBV6-1	TRBJ1-1	TRBD1	CASSLRDRDPGAFF	TGTGCCAGCAGCCTCCGGGACAGGGATCCTGGAGCTTTCTTT